The 32 T cell receptor beta chains below were found in one sample sequenced in a study of blood T cells in healthy people across ages. The authors ran a second PCR of about 6 to 11 cycles using a sample-barcoded 5' primer and a J-beta primer mix. TCRdb independently ran MiXCR on the 5' RACE reads; one entry per CDR3 protein. The data contain under 950,000 distinct CDR3 sequences, 22% of them singletons. The sample consisted of blood. Receptor source: a man in his 70s in good health.

This chain links TRBV19 with TRBJ2-5; TRBD2 aligns across 9 bases. Unmatched junction bases numbered 4, after V lost 4 bases and J lost 4 bases. Germline V lookup: CDR1 LNHDA, CDR2 SQIVND (reference sequence). This CDR3 region has 14 residues. The CDR3: CASSRTSATETQYF. For the CDR3, the DNA is TGTGCCAGTAGTAGGACTAGCGCCACAGAGACCCAGTACTTC.

This chain joins TRBV24-1 and TRBJ2-3; 9 bases agree with TRBD1. With V trimmed by 9 bases and J by 2 bases, 8 bases remained unmatched. The germline gives CDR1 KGHDR, CDR2 SFDVKD. The CDR3 extends over 15 amino acids. As DNA, the CDR3 is TGTGCCACCGGGGGGACAGGGAGTCCCACAGATACGCAGTATTTT. Translated, it gives CATGGTGSPTDTQYF.

This clonotype was counted between two and nine times. The chain links TRBV12-3 or TRBV12-4 to TRBJ2-2; D is uncertain. Trimming shortened V by 6 bases and J by 7 bases, and 9 bases separated the two germline ends. This CDR3 is built from 12 residues. The CDR3 region is CASRPVFGELFF. The CDR3 DNA reads TGTGCCAGCAGGCCGGTATTCGGGGAGCTGTTTTTT.

The V call is TRBV20-1, the J call TRBJ2-1; 12 bases match TRBD2. V dropped 5 bases and J dropped 0; count of bases not matched to a gene: 8. Germline lookup yields CDR1 DFQATT and CDR2 SNEGSKA (reference sequence). CDR3 length: 17 amino acids. The CDR3 DNA reads TGCAGTGCTTTTGGACTAGCGGGACAGAGCTCCTACAATGAGCAGTTCTTC. Its protein is CSAFGLAGQSSYNEQFF.

The V call is TRBV6-6, the J call TRBJ2-2; D perhaps matches TRBD1 (7 bases). The germline CDR1 and CDR2 sequences are MNHNY and SVGAGI (reference sequence). The CDR3 totals 14 residues. With 11 bases removed from V and 0 bases from J, the gap between germline ends came to 13 bases. In DNA, the CDR3 is TGTGCCTCCAGGGGGGACGCGAACACCGGGGAGCTGTTTTTT. Residues: CASRGDANTGELFF.

This clonotype has just a few counts. CDR3 coding DNA: TGCGCCAGCAGCCCCGCAGGCACAGGGCAGCGGAACACTGAAGCTTTCTTT. Its translation is CASSPAGTGQRNTEAFF. The chain combines TRBV5-1 with TRBJ1-1; D possibly corresponds to TRBD1 (6 bases). Germline loops: CDR1 SGHRS, CDR2 YFSETQ. The CDR3 spans 17 residues. Trimming pared 4 bases from V and 1 base from J, leaving 20 bases between.

This clonotype was counted a few times. Written as DNA, the CDR3 is TGTGCCAGCAGCGACTCAGGGGGAAGGAAAGAGACCCAGTACTTC. Amino acids: CASSDSGGRKETQYF. The chain carries TRBV7-2 and TRBJ2-5, with 7 bases that match TRBD1. The germline CDR1 and CDR2 sequences are SGHTA and FQGNSA. V gave up 5 bases and J gave up 3 bases; unmatched junction bases: 9. The CDR3 consists of 15 residues.

This clonotype was counted between two and nine times. The chain combines TRBV25-1 with TRBJ2-7, with D perhaps given as TRBD1 or TRBD2 (6 bases each). TRBJ2-5 matches the DNA end more closely, so the J call is doubtful. The CDR3 extends over 15 amino acids. The germline V gene has CDR1 MGHDK and CDR2 SYGVNS. CDR3: CASSSVGGYQETQYF. The CDR3 nucleotides are TGTGCCAGCAGTTCAGTAGGGGGGTACCAAGAGACCCAGTACTTC.

This clonotype was counted between two and nine times. This chain connects TRBV2 to TRBJ2-1, with D possibly TRBD1 on 5 matching bases. Per germline, CDR1 SNHLY and CDR2 FYNNEI. CDR3 length: 15 residues. Trimming took 6 bases from V and 2 from J, leaving 14 bases between them. The CDR3: CASRGRPGPYNEQFF. In DNA form, the CDR3 reads TGTGCCAGCAGGGGGCGGCCCGGCCCCTACAATGAGCAGTTCTTC.

This clonotype was counted a few times. CDR3 sequence reads: CSATGTVWGYTF. In DNA form, the CDR3 reads TGCAGTGCGACCGGGACAGTCTGGGGCTACACCTTC. The V gene is TRBV20-1, the J gene TRBJ1-2; 7 nucleotides line up with TRBD1. Trimming cost V 6 bases and J 8 bases; bases outside gene matches: 9. Per the germline V gene, CDR1 is DFQATT and CDR2 is SNEGSKA (reference sequence). This CDR3 has 12 amino acids.

This clonotype was seen only a few times. The rearrangement links TRBV7-9 to TRBJ2-7; 8 bases fit TRBD1. Germline CDR1 SEHNR, CDR2 FQNEAQ (reference sequence). Trimming at V came to 5 bases and at J to 3 bases, leaving 3 bases not matched to a gene. The CDR3 contains 13 residues. The CDR3 here is CASSHTGGYEQYV. CDR3 in DNA: TGTGCCAGCAGCCACACAGGGGGCTACGAGCAGTACGTC.

This clonotype was seen a few times. The germline gene is not matched at one end of the junction; a read error may be the cause. The gene calls are TRBV12-3 or TRBV12-4 and TRBJ1-1; D uncertain. The CDR3 loop spans 15 amino acids. CDR3 residues: CASSSSGRENAEAFF. For the CDR3, the DNA is TGTGCCAGCAGTTCATCCGGACGGGAGAACGCTGAAGCTTTCTTT.

The J gene is TRBJ2-2, the V gene TRBV6-6; D is uncertain. The CDR3 loop spans 14 amino acids. V dropped 0 bases and J dropped 6 bases, with 8 bases sitting between them. Per germline, CDR1 MNHNY and CDR2 SVGAGI (reference sequence). CDR3 amino acids: CASSYSIDPGELFF. The CDR3 nucleotides read TGTGCCAGCAGTTACTCGATCGACCCCGGGGAGCTGTTTTTT.

This clonotype was observed at least ten times. The chain combines TRBV5-1 with TRBJ1-5; no clear D gene. Germline V gene sequence: CDR1 SGHRS, CDR2 YFSETQ. The V end lost 0 bases, the J end lost 2 bases, and 9 bases lay between the germline ends. This CDR3 is 15 amino acids long. The CDR3 loop is CASSLATGGNQPQHF. The CDR3 DNA reads as TGCGCCAGCAGCTTGGCTACCGGCGGCAATCAGCCCCAGCATTTT.

The sample holds many counts of this clonotype. The gene calls are TRBV29-1 and TRBJ2-3, with D perhaps matching TRBD2 (5 bases). The CDR3 length is 13 residues. In germline, CDR1 is SQVTM, CDR2 ANQGSEA. V was shortened by 1 base and J by 8 bases, with 13 bases between the two germline ends. Here the CDR3 reads CSVEGSLARTQYF. The CDR3 nucleotides read TGCAGCGTTGAAGGATCCCTAGCTCGTACGCAGTATTTT.

The chain carries TRBV19 and TRBJ1-2, with a tentative D call TRBD1 (6 bases). Germline V gives CDR1 LNHDA, CDR2 SQIVND (reference sequence). V lost 6 bases to trimming and J lost 6 bases, with 14 bases between them. The CDR3 runs 13 residues. CDR3 bases: TGTGCCAGTAGGTACAGGGAGAGGGATGGCTACACCTTC. It translates to CASRYRERDGYTF.

The genes are TRBV20-1 and TRBJ2-5, with D possibly matching TRBD1 (5 bases). The assigned J gene may be wrong: the sequence end matches TRBJ2-1 better. This CDR3 is built from 15 residues. CDR1 and CDR2 from the germline V gene are DFQATT and SNEGSKA (reference sequence). CDR3 residues: CSANPRGPEVDEQFF. CDR3 coding DNA: TGCAGTGCTAACCCAAGGGGCCCCGAGGTGGATGAGCAGTTCTTC.

This clonotype was observed at least ten times. V usage is TRBV18 and J usage is TRBJ2-3; TRBD2 matches at 9 bases. The germline CDR1 and CDR2 sequences are KGHSH and LQKENI. The CDR3 consists of 14 residues. J lost 6 bases, V lost 5 bases, and 6 bases had no gene match. CDR3 loop: CASSSSGAPDTQYF. Written as DNA, the CDR3 is TGTGCCAGCTCATCTAGCGGGGCCCCCGATACGCAGTATTTT.

This clonotype came up a few times. A much larger clone differs from this one at a single base, so this may be a read error. The chain couples TRBV28 to TRBJ1-6; D not resolved. Germline values: CDR1 MDHEN, CDR2 SYDVKM. CDR3 size: 15 residues. The CDR3 reads CACSLVRAGNSPLHF. The CDR3 DNA reads TGTGCCTGCAGTTTGGTTCGGGCCGGAAATTCACCCCTCCACTTT.

The V gene is TRBV20-1, the J gene TRBJ2-5; the match to TRBD1 covers 9 bases. Germline V gives CDR1 DFQATT, CDR2 SNEGSKA (reference sequence). With V trimmed by 6 bases and J by 5 bases, 16 bases remained unmatched. The CDR3 extends over 16 amino acids. This CDR3 is CSALGPGTGFRETQYF. The CDR3 DNA follows: TGCAGTGCCCTTGGGCCCGGGACAGGGTTCCGGGAGACCCAGTACTTC.

This clonotype was found many times. V and J are TRBV12-3 or TRBV12-4 and TRBJ1-1, with D unresolved. The CDR3 has 13 amino acids. V was trimmed by 5 bases and J by 1 base, leaving 8 bases between them. DNA of the CDR3: TGTGCCAGCAGTGCCGGAAGGAACACTGAAGCTTTCTTT. It is translated as CASSAGRNTEAFF.

In this sample, this clonotype turned up a few times. This chain uses TRBV24-1 with TRBJ2-2; D not certain. The V and J ends lost 0 bases and 2 bases respectively, with 9 bases between them. CDR3 size: 16 residues. Germline CDR1 is KGHDR and CDR2 is SFDVKD. The CDR3 nucleotides read TGTGCCACCAGTGATTTGCTTGTAGAAAACACCGGGGAGCTGTTTTTT. This translates into CATSDLLVENTGELFF.

V gene TRBV12-3 or TRBV12-4 combines with J gene TRBJ2-1; 7 bases are shared with TRBD2. The CDR3 has 15 amino acids. The V and J ends lost 2 bases and 8 bases, in that order; junction bases with no gene match: 9. As DNA, the CDR3 is TGTGCCAGCAGTTTAATGCTAGCGGCATGGGATGAGCAGTTCTTC. This gives the protein CASSLMLAAWDEQFF.

This clonotype has just a few counts. This chain links TRBV30 with TRBJ1-2; D not certain. This CDR3 has 12 residues. V shed 4 bases and J shed 5 bases, with 11 bases lying between them. Per the germline V gene, CDR1 is GTSNPN and CDR2 is SVGIG (reference sequence). CDR3 in amino acids: CAWKGRNYGYTF. The CDR3 DNA reads as TGTGCCTGGAAGGGCAGAAATTATGGCTACACCTTC.

The sample holds a few counts of this clonotype. This sequence joins TRBV2 and TRBJ2-3, with TRBD2 as a possible D gene (5 bases). Germline-derived CDR1 and CDR2 are SNHLY and FYNNEI. Trimming shortened V by 4 bases and J by 5 bases, and 10 bases separated the two germline ends. This CDR3 has 13 amino acids. CDR3 amino acids: CASSVVGGDTQYF. The CDR3 coding sequence is TGTGCCAGCAGTGTAGTAGGAGGAGATACGCAGTATTTT. Combining the CDR3 with reference TRBV2 and TRBJ2-3 gives the whole variable domain EPEVTQTPSHQVTQMGQEVILRCVPISNHLYFYWYRQILGQKVEFLVSFYNNEISEKSEIFDDQFSVERPDGSNFTLKIRSTKLEDSAMYFCASSVVGGDTQYFGPGTRLTVL.

V and J are TRBV7-8 and TRBJ1-4, with TRBD1 as a possible D gene (5 bases). CDR3 length: 14 residues. CDR1 is SGHVS, CDR2 FQNEAQ, per germline. Trimming pared 2 bases from V and 4 bases from J, leaving 8 bases between. The CDR3 sequence: CASSLYGGNEKLFF. Here the CDR3 DNA reads TGTGCCAGCAGCTTATACGGGGGTAATGAAAAACTGTTTTTT.

This clonotype was seen ten or more times. This chain connects TRBV12-3 or TRBV12-4 to TRBJ1-2, with TRBD1 identical over 8 bases. V shed 6 bases and J 7 bases; nucleotides not matched to a gene: 10. This CDR3 contains 14 residues. The CDR3 nucleotides are TGTGCCAGCAGGGGGACAGGTCGAATTGGTGGCTACACCTTC. Amino acid sequence: CASRGTGRIGGYTF.

For this clonotype: Mismatch with germline at one junction end may stem from a read error. The V call is TRBV4-2, the J call TRBJ2-3, with no clear D. The CDR3 is made up of 16 amino acids. Germline loops: CDR1 LGHNA, CDR2 YNFKEQ. The CDR3 sequence: CASSQDLPASTDTQYF. CDR3 DNA sequence: TGCGCCAGCAGCCAAGATCTCCCTGCTAGCACAGATACGCAGTATTTT.

In its sample, this clonotype was seen a few times. This chain joins TRBV3-1 and TRBJ2-7; either TRBD1 or TRBD2 may fit D (7 bases each). Germline-derived CDR1 and CDR2 are LGHDT and YNNKEL (reference sequence). The ends were cut back, 0 bases at V and 3 bases at J, with 12 bases in the middle. The CDR3 extends over 15 amino acids. Here the CDR3 reads CASSQDRGGYYEQYF. CDR3 sequence (DNA): TGTGCCAGCAGCCAAGACAGGGGGGGATACTACGAGCAGTACTTC.

This clonotype was counted between two and nine times. V usage is TRBV7-2 and J usage is TRBJ1-1, with TRBD1 identical over 8 bases. CDR1 is SGHTA, CDR2 FQGNSA, per germline. V lost 7 bases and J lost 0; bases outside the gene matches: 4. The CDR3 has 14 residues. CDR3 DNA: TGTGCCAGCAATTACAGGGGGATGAACACTGAAGCTTTCTTT. Translated: CASNYRGMNTEAFF.

This clonotype was counted only a few times. CDR3 sequence reads: CASSLGLADTYNEQFF. CDR3 nucleotides: TGTGCCAGCAGCTTAGGACTAGCGGATACCTACAATGAGCAGTTCTTC. This sequence joins TRBV7-9 and TRBJ2-1; 9 bases are a match to TRBD2. The CDR3 runs 16 residues. CDR1 SEHNR and CDR2 FQNEAQ come from the germline V gene (reference sequence). Trimming at V came to 1 base and at J to 2 bases, leaving 3 bases not matched to a gene. Complete variable domain (other parts from reference TRBV7-9 and TRBJ2-1): DTGVSQNPRHKITKRGQNVTFRCDPISEHNRLYWYRQTLGQGPEFLTYFQNEAQLEKSRLLSDRFSAERPKGSFSTLEIQRTEQGDSAMYLCASSLGLADTYNEQFFGPGTRLTVL.

This clonotype was seen repeatedly, ten times or more. CDR3 loop: CASSLVINYGYTF. CDR3 sequence (DNA): TGTGCCAGCAGCTTAGTCATTAACTATGGCTACACCTTC. The V call is TRBV7-8, the J call TRBJ1-2; the D is unclear. V was clipped by 1 base and J by 1 base, with 4 bases between them. The CDR3 length is 13 residues. In germline, CDR1 is SGHVS, CDR2 FQNEAQ.